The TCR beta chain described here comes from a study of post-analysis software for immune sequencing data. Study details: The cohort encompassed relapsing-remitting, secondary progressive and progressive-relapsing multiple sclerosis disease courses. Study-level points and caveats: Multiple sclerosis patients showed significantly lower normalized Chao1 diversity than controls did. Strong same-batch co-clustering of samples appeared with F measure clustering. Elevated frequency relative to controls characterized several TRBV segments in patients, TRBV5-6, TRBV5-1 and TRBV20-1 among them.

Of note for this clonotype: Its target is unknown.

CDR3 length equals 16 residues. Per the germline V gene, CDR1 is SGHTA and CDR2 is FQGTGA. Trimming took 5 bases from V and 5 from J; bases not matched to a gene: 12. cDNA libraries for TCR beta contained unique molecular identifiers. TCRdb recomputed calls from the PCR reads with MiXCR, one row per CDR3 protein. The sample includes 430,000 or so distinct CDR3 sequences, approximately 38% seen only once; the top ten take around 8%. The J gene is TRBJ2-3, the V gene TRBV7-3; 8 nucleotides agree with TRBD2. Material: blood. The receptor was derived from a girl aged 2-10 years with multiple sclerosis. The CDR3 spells CASSVNSGVGLDTQYF. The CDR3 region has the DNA TGTGCCAGCAGCGTCAATAGCGGGGTCGGCTTAGATACGCAGTATTTT.